The clone carrying this T cell receptor beta chain has a handful of counts. The target antigen is unknown. The CDR3 loop spans 13 amino acids. V was cut by 7 bases and J by 2 bases, with 12 bases left in between. The germline V gene encodes CDR1 SNHLY and CDR2 FYNNEI. This specimen comes from a study of CD8 T cells in ankylosing spondylitis. TCRdb reprocessed the 5' RACE reads with MiXCR, giving one entry per CDR3 protein. The sample holds 200,000 to 300,000 distinct CDR3 sequences, roughly a tenth seen once. Study-wide results and limits: Clones linked to disease, bearing a CD8+ phenotype, were relatively rare in peripheral blood. Previously reported in reactive arthritis synovial fluid and blood were some of the motif variants.

The TCR comes from a male donor with ankylosing spondylitis or in good health (not recorded which). The chain uses TRBV2 and TRBJ2-7; no definite D call. The sequenced sample was blood, either unsorted or a sorted T cell fraction (not recorded which). The CDR3 loop reads CASIRDGAYEQYF. The CDR3 region has the DNA TGTGCCAGCATAAGAGACGGTGCCTACGAGCAGTACTTC.